This T cell receptor (beta chain) was documented in a study of cytomegalovirus exposure and HLA in healthy donors. The CDR3 is 16 amino acids. CDR1 and CDR2 from the germline V gene are LGHNA and YSLEER. V was shortened by 4 bases and J by 4 bases, with 16 bases between the two germline ends. A remark on this clone: The antigen is not known.

Repertoires were generated with immunoSEQ multiplex PCR, while TCRdb's copy carries only in-frame clones and drops some. The table lists 110,000 to 150,000 clones, about 89% of them singletons. Study-level results: About 150 TCR beta chains were listed as cytomegalovirus-associated. A few chains tied to CMV proved CMV antigen-specific in vitro. Reports described diagnosis of cytomegalovirus status by the classifier as highly specific and sensitive.

This TCR was sampled from a man aged 18 to 35 in good health and CMV-seronegative. Sequenced: PBMCs. V and J are TRBV4-3 and TRBJ2-2; TRBD1 might be the D (6 bases). The DNA for the CDR3 is TGCGCCAGCAGCCTAGGTAGGGGGATAGCCACCGGGGAGCTGTTTTTT. This sequence encodes CASSLGRGIATGELFF.